This T cell receptor (beta chain) was retrieved from a study of CD4 T cells in relation to SARS-CoV-2 and coronaviruses. At the level of the study: No peptide or an HIV-1 Nef peptide pool served as negative control.

As to this clone: No antigen is known for it.

Sequencing used immunoSEQ multiplex PCR; TCRdb keeps in-frame clones, though not all of them. The sample lists some 29,000 clones; about 70% were seen once. Before the COVID-19 pandemic, during about 2010-2018, CD4+ T cells were taken from unexposed donors. CD4+ T cells were isolated from the cells after more than nine days of culture. This TCR derives from a human donor in good health. Material for sequencing was CD4+ T cells from PBMCs, cultured in vitro.

The CDR3 protein is CASSYGQANTGELFF. DNA of the CDR3: TGTGCCAGCAGCTACGGACAGGCGAACACCGGGGAGCTGTTTTTT. This sequence joins TRBV7-3 and TRBJ2-2; 7 positions match TRBD1. Losses at the gene ends were 4 bases for V and 0 bases for J; bases not matched to a gene: 2. Germline V gives CDR1 SGHTA, CDR2 FQGTGA. The CDR3 consists of 15 residues.